This TCR beta chain was sequenced in a study of T cell changes during pregnancy in multiple sclerosis. The repertoire was sequenced with immunoSEQ multiplex PCR; TCRdb's copy has only in-frame clones and lacks some. This table holds 30,000 to 40,000 clones, around 90% found once. The CDR3 extends over 15 amino acids. V lost 0 bases, J lost 3 bases, and 9 bases lay in between. Germline CDR1 is SGHTA and CDR2 is FQGNSA. The chain couples TRBV7-2 to TRBJ2-1; weak D call: TRBD1 (6 bases). The source was CD4+ T cells from peripheral blood mononuclear cells, collected before pregnancy. The TCR originated in a female donor with multiple sclerosis, enrolled in a pregnancy study. CDR3 in amino acids: CASSLAVGGYNEQFF. For the CDR3, the DNA is TGTGCCAGCAGCTTAGCTGTAGGGGGCTACAATGAGCAGTTCTTC.